The 23 T cell receptor beta chains below all came from one sample that was sequenced in a study of CD8 T cells in Susac syndrome. RNA amounts of about 0.5 to 1 ug underwent reverse transcription with random hexamers. TCRdb re-called the immunoSEQ multiplex PCR reads with MiXCR, one entry per CDR3 protein. The data contain around 220,000 distinct CDR3 sequences, about 90% of them singletons. The sequencing sample was made of CD8+ T cells from PBMCs. These receptors were collected from a human donor with multiple sclerosis.

The rearrangement links TRBV9 to TRBJ2-7; 8 bases fit TRBD1. CDR1 SGDLS and CDR2 YYNGEE come from the germline V gene. Trimming at V came to 0 bases and at J to 6 bases, leaving 2 bases not matched to a gene. The CDR3 totals 13 residues. The DNA for the CDR3 is TGTGCCAGCAGCGTAGAGGACAGGGCCGAGCAGTACTTC. Amino acid sequence: CASSVEDRAEQYF.

The chain's CDR3 is CASSSYPRGGPDEQFF. The DNA for the CDR3 is TGTGCCAGCAGCTCCTACCCCCGCGGGGGGCCGGATGAGCAGTTCTTC. The chain joins TRBV7-8 to TRBJ2-1; 8 bases match TRBD2. The germline V gene encodes CDR1 SGHVS and CDR2 FQNEAQ. The CDR3 extends over 16 amino acids. V trimming: 4 bases; J trimming: 8 bases; junction bases outside the gene matches: 13.

The chain uses TRBV18 and TRBJ1-1, with D hard to call. CDR1 KGHSH and CDR2 LQKENI come from the germline V gene. V lost 3 bases and J lost 4, with 9 bases in between. CDR3 length equals 13 residues. CDR3: CASSPTVGTEAFF. The DNA of the CDR3 is TGTGCCAGCTCACCTACCGTCGGCACTGAAGCTTTCTTT.

The chain uses TRBV20-1 and TRBJ2-7; possibly TRBD2 for D (6 bases). V lost 0 bases, J lost 4 bases, and 13 bases lay in between. Germline lookup yields CDR1 DFQATT and CDR2 SNEGSKA (reference sequence). CDR3 length equals 14 residues. The CDR3 sequence is CSAREGGDQYEQYF. The DNA for the CDR3 is TGCAGTGCTAGAGAAGGAGGGGACCAGTACGAGCAGTACTTC.

DNA for the CDR3: TGTGCCAGCAGCTTGATCCCAGGGGCAACCGGGGAGCTGTTTTTT. It is translated as CASSLIPGATGELFF. The chain is built from TRBV13 and TRBJ2-2, with D perhaps matching TRBD1 (6 bases). Looked up from germline, CDR1 is PRHDT and CDR2 is FYEKMQ (reference sequence). The CDR3 contains 15 residues. With 3 bases removed from V and 5 bases from J, the gap between germline ends came to 13 bases.

The rearrangement uses TRBV2 and TRBJ2-7; TRBD2 matches 11 bases. Germline V lookup: CDR1 SNHLY, CDR2 FYNNEI. The CDR3 extends over 15 amino acids. Trimming removed 3 bases from V and 2 bases from J; junction bases left unmatched: 3. In nucleotides, the CDR3 is TGTGCCAGCAGTGAGACTAGCGGGACCGCCTACGAGCAGTACTTC. This translates into CASSETSGTAYEQYF.

The chain has TRBV6-1 and TRBJ1-5; D gene unclear. V was shortened by 4 bases and J by 2 bases, with 9 bases between the two germline ends. This CDR3 contains 14 residues. CDR1 MNHNS and CDR2 SASEGT come from the germline V gene. Here the CDR3 reads CASSAGDGNQPQHF. CDR3 in DNA: TGTGCCAGCAGTGCAGGTGATGGCAATCAGCCCCAGCATTTT.

The genes are TRBV5-6 and TRBJ2-7; 7 bases are shared with TRBD2. CDR1 SGHDT and CDR2 YYEEEE come from the germline V gene. With 0 bases clipped from V and 2 bases from J, the junction kept 5 bases outside the gene matches. This CDR3 is 15 amino acids long. The CDR3, as DNA: TGTGCCAGCAGCTTGGAGGTGCGGGAGACCTACGAGCAGTACTTC. Translated: CASSLEVRETYEQYF. Combining the CDR3 with reference TRBV5-6 and TRBJ2-7 gives the whole variable domain DAGVTQSPTHLIKTRGQQVTLRCSPKSGHDTVSWYQQALGQGPQFIFQYYEEEERQRGNFPDRFSGHQFPNYSSELNVNALLLGDSALYLCASSLEVRETYEQYFGPGTRLTVT.

This clonotype was found once. The chain uses TRBV12-3 or TRBV12-4 and TRBJ2-3; D call uncertain. CDR3 size: 13 residues. Trimming stripped 6 bases from V and 9 bases from J, with 16 bases between. CDR3: CASRSTLQNTQYF. The CDR3 DNA reads TGTGCCAGCAGGTCGACCCTGCAGAACACGCAGTATTTT.

V and J are TRBV6-2 or TRBV6-3 and TRBJ1-2, with D hard to call. V was cut by 1 base and J by 4 bases, with 13 bases left in between. Germline assignment: CDR1 MNHEY and CDR2 SVGEGT. This CDR3 contains 15 residues. CDR3 residues: CASSYFPGQTYGYTF. The CDR3, as DNA: TGTGCCAGCAGTTACTTCCCGGGCCAGACCTATGGCTACACCTTC.

The J gene is TRBJ1-4, the V gene TRBV9; D is undetermined. Germline assignment: CDR1 SGDLS and CDR2 YYNGEE. The V and J ends lost 5 bases and 0 bases respectively, with 14 bases between them. The CDR3 contains 16 residues. CDR3 residues: CASSSSTGTTNEKLFF. Here the CDR3 DNA reads TGTGCCAGCAGTTCCAGCACGGGGACAACTAATGAAAAACTGTTTTTT.

This chain joins TRBV24-1 and TRBJ2-1, with TRBD2 identical over 13 bases. With V trimmed by 5 bases and J by 0 bases, 3 bases remained unmatched. Germline V gives CDR1 KGHDR, CDR2 SFDVKD. This CDR3 is 17 amino acids long. The CDR3 DNA is TGTGCCACCAGTGGACTAGCGGGGGGACTCTCCTACAATGAGCAGTTCTTC. It codes for CATSGLAGGLSYNEQFF.

The V call is TRBV5-6, the J call TRBJ2-4; 8 bases align to TRBD1. Trimming took 4 bases from V and 1 from J; bases not matched to a gene: 7. Germline assignment: CDR1 SGHDT and CDR2 YYEEEE. The CDR3 length is 16 residues. The CDR3 DNA reads as TGTGCCAGCAGCGCATCGACAGGGGCGGCCAAAAACATTCAGTACTTC. This encodes CASSASTGAAKNIQYF. The variable domain in full, with the rest retrieved from reference TRBV5-6 and TRBJ2-4, is DAGVTQSPTHLIKTRGQQVTLRCSPKSGHDTVSWYQQALGQGPQFIFQYYEEEERQRGNFPDRFSGHQFPNYSSELNVNALLLGDSALYLCASSASTGAAKNIQYFGAGTRLSVL.

This clonotype occurred a few times. The V call is TRBV20-1, the J call TRBJ2-7; D is unresolved. CDR3 length: 11 residues. The germline CDR1 and CDR2 sequences are DFQATT and SNEGSKA (reference sequence). V lost 3 bases and J lost 4, with 7 bases in between. The CDR3 DNA reads TGCAGTGCTAGGCTGGGTTACGAGCAGTACTTC. It is translated as CSARLGYEQYF.

This chain links TRBV9 with TRBJ1-1, with D perhaps matching TRBD1 (6 bases). Germline V gene data show CDR1 as SGDLS and CDR2 as YYNGEE. The CDR3 length is 13 residues. V was trimmed by 0 bases and J by 7 bases, leaving 10 bases between them. CDR3 sequence: CASSVGQDFEAFF. CDR3 nucleotide sequence: TGTGCCAGCAGCGTAGGACAGGATTTTGAAGCTTTCTTT.

V usage is TRBV12-3 or TRBV12-4 and J usage is TRBJ2-7, with 10 nucleotides matching TRBD1. The trim removed 5 bases at V and 4 bases at J, leaving 2 bases unmatched. The CDR3 loop spans 13 amino acids. The CDR3 DNA sequence: TGTGCCAGCAGTGGACAGGGGGGGTACGAGCAGTACTTC. It specifies CASSGQGGYEQYF.

The chain employs TRBV15 and TRBJ2-4; no firm D call. Trimming stripped 5 bases from V and 4 bases from J, with 9 bases between. CDR3 length equals 13 residues. The V gene's germline CDR1 is LNHNV and CDR2 YYDKDF (reference sequence). In DNA, the CDR3 is TGTGCCACCAGCCCGGGCCTTAAAAACATTCAGTACTTC. Protein sequence: CATSPGLKNIQYF.

Worth noting for this clonotype: The DNA is omitted, as the CDR3 cannot be located on it reliably, and the CDR3 follows TCRdb's listing. The V call is TRBV28, the J call TRBJ1-2; TRBD1 reflects the table's D call only, with no check against the DNA. Germline lookup yields CDR1 MDHEN and CDR2 SYDVKM. The CDR3 is 15 amino acids long, termini counted. This CDR3 is CASSFLETGYYGYTF.

The chain carries TRBV24-1 and TRBJ2-2; D remains ambiguous. This CDR3 has 14 amino acids. Trimming took off 6 bases at V and 5 bases at J, with 12 bases between the two ends. Germline CDR1 reads KGHDR; CDR2 reads SFDVKD. CDR3 nucleotide sequence: TGTGCCACCAGTCGGCTAACCGGAACCGGGGAGCTGTTTTTT. Translated: CATSRLTGTGELFF.

This chain links TRBV6-2 or TRBV6-3 with TRBJ2-3, with D perhaps matching TRBD2 (6 bases). CDR1 is MNHEY, CDR2 SVGEGT, per germline. V lost 2 bases and J lost 3, with 27 bases in between. There are 20 residues in the CDR3. The CDR3 DNA follows: TGTGCCAGCAGTTACCCCCTTACAGGAGCGGACGCGGGGATAACAGATACGCAGTATTTT. It is translated as CASSYPLTGADAGITDTQYF.

Only one count was recorded for this clonotype. This chain uses TRBV20-1 with TRBJ2-7; D may be TRBD1 or TRBD2 (5 bases each). The germline gives CDR1 DFQATT, CDR2 SNEGSKA (reference sequence). The V end was cut by 6 bases, the J end by 4 bases, with 25 bases between. The CDR3 covers 16 residues. The CDR3 bases are TGCAGTGCCTTCAGTAGCGAGGGGATCCCTTCGTACGAGCAGTACTTC. Protein: CSAFSSEGIPSYEQYF.

The rearrangement uses TRBV7-9 and TRBJ1-5; D unclear. The CDR3 has 13 residues. Germline CDR1 and CDR2: SEHNR and FQNEAQ (reference sequence). V lost 1 base and J lost 7, with 8 bases in between. CDR3 residues: CASSLDGFQPQHF. The CDR3 DNA reads TGTGCCAGCAGCTTAGACGGGTTCCAGCCCCAGCATTTT.

The chain employs TRBV6-1 and TRBJ2-3; unclear D gene. CDR1 and CDR2 (germline): MNHNS, SASEGT. V was cut by 6 bases and J by 2 bases, with 18 bases left in between. This CDR3 contains 16 residues. The CDR3 coding sequence is TGTGCCAGCAGGGCGGTAGGACGGCTCAACACAGATACGCAGTATTTT. As protein: CASRAVGRLNTDTQYF.